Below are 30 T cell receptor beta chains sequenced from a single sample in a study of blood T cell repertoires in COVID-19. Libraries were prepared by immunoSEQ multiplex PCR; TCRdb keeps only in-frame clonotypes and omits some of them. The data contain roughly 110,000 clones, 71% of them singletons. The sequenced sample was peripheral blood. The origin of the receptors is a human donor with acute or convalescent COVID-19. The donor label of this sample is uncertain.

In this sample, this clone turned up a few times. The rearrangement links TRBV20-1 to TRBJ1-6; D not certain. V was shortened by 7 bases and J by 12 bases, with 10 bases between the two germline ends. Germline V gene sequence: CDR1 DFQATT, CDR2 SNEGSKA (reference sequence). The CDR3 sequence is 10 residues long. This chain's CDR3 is CSGTTKPLHF. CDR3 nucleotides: TGCAGTGGCACGACAAAACCCCTCCACTTT.

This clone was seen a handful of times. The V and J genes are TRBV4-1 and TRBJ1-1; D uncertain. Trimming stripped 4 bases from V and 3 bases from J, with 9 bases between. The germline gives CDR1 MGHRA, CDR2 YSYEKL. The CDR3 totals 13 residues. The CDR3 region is CASSRDTYTEAFF. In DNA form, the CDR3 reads TGCGCCAGCAGCCGAGACACTTACACTGAAGCTTTCTTT.

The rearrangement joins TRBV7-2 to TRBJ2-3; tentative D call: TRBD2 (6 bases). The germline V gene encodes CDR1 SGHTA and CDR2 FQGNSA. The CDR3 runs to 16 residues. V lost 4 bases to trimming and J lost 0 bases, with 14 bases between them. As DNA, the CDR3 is TGTGCCAGCAGCTCCCAAACGGGACTTAGCACAGATACGCAGTATTTT. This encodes CASSSQTGLSTDTQYF.

CDR3 sequence (DNA): TGTGCCAGCCGGACCCAACAGGGAACCTATAATTCACCCCTCCACTTT. Its protein product is CASRTQQGTYNSPLHF. V and J are TRBV28 and TRBJ1-6; D perhaps matches TRBD1 (6 bases). The V and J ends lost 8 bases and 2 bases respectively, with 16 bases between them. Per germline, CDR1 MDHEN and CDR2 SYDVKM. This CDR3 comprises 16 residues.

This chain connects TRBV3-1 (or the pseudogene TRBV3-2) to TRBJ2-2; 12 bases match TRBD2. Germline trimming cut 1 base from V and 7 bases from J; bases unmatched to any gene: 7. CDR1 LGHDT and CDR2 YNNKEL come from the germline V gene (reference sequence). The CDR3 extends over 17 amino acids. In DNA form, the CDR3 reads TGTGCCAGCAGCCAAGCCCTAGCGGGGGGGCTCGGCGGGGAGCTGTTTTTT. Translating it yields CASSQALAGGLGGELFF.

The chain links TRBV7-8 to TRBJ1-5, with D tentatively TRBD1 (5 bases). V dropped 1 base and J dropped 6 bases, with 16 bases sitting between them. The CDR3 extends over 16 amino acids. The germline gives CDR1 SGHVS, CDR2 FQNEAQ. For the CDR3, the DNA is TGTGCCAGCAGCTTAGGAGGGTCGGGGCGGGGTCAGCCCCAGCATTTT. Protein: CASSLGGSGRGQPQHF.

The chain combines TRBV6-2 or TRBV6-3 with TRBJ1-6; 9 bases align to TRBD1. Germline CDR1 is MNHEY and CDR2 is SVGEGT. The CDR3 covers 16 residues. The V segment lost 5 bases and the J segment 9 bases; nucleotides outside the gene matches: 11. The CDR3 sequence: CASSPLAGQGLSPLHF. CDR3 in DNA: TGTGCCAGCAGTCCGCTCGCGGGACAGGGACTTTCACCCCTCCACTTT.

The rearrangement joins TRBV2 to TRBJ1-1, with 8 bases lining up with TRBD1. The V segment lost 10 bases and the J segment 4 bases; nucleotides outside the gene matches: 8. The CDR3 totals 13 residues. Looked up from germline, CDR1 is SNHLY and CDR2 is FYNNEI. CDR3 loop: CATAQGEGTEAFF. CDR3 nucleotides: TGTGCCACCGCACAGGGGGAGGGCACTGAAGCTTTCTTT.

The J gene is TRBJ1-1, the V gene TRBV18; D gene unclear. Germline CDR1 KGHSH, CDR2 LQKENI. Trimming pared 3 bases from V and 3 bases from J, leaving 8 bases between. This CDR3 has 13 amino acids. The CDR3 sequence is CASSPRSYTEAFF. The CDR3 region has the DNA TGTGCCAGCTCACCCCGTTCGTACACTGAAGCTTTCTTT.

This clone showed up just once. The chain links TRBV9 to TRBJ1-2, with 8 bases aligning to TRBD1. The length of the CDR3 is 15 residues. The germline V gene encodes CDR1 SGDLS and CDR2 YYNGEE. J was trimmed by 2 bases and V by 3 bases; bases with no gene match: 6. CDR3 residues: CASSARTGKNYGYTF. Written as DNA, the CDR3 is TGTGCCAGCAGCGCTAGGACAGGGAAGAACTATGGCTACACCTTC.

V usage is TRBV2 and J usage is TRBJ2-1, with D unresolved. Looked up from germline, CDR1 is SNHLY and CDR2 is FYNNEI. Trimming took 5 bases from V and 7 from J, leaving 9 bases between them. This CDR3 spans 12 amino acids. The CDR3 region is CASSRSGNEQFF. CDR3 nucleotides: TGTGCCAGCAGTAGGAGTGGGAATGAGCAGTTCTTC. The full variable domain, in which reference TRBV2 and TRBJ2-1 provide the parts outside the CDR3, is EPEVTQTPSHQVTQMGQEVILRCVPISNHLYFYWYRQILGQKVEFLVSFYNNEISEKSEIFDDQFSVERPDGSNFTLKIRSTKLEDSAMYFCASSRSGNEQFFGPGTRLTVL.

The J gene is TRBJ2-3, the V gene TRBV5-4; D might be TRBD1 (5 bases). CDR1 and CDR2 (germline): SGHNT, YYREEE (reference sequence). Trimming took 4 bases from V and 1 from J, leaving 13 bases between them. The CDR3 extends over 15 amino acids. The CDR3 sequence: CASSPRTLGTDTQYF. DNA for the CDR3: TGTGCCAGCAGCCCGCGGACATTAGGCACAGATACGCAGTATTTT. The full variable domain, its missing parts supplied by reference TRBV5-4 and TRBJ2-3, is ETGVTQSPTHLIKTRGQQVTLRCSSQSGHNTVSWYQQALGQGPQFIFQYYREEENGRGNFPPRFSGLQFPNYSSELNVNALELDDSALYLCASSPRTLGTDTQYFGPGTRLTVL.

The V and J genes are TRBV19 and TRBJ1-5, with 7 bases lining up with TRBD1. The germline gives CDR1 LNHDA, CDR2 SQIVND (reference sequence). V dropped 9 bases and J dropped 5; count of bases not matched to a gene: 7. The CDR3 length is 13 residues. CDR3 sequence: CASVGQKYQPQHF. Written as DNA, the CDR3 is TGTGCCAGCGTGGGACAGAAATATCAGCCCCAGCATTTT.

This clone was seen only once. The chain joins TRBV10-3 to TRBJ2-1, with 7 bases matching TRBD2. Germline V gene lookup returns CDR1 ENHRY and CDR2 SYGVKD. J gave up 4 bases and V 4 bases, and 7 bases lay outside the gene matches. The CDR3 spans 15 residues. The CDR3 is CAISGGSGVYNEQFF. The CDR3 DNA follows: TGTGCCATCAGTGGCGGAAGCGGGGTTTACAATGAGCAGTTCTTC.

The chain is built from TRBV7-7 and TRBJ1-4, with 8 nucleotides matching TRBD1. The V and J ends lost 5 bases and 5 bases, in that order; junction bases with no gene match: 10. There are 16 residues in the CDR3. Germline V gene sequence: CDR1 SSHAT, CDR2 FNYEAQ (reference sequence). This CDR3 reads CASSPITGGVNEKLFF. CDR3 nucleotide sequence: TGTGCCAGCAGCCCTATCACAGGGGGTGTAAATGAAAAACTGTTTTTT.

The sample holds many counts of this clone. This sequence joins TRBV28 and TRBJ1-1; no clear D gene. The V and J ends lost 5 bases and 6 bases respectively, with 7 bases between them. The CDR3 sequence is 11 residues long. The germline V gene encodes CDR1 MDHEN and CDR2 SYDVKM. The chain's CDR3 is CASSLYSEAFF. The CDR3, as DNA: TGTGCCAGCAGTCTATACTCTGAAGCTTTCTTT.

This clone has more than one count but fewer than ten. The CDR3: CASSLYWTGRNYGYTF. In nucleotides, the CDR3 is TGTGCCAGCAGCCTCTACTGGACAGGGCGGAACTATGGCTACACCTTC. The chain joins TRBV3-1 (or the pseudogene TRBV3-2) to TRBJ1-2, with 8 bases fitting TRBD1. The CDR3 covers 16 residues. Germline V gives CDR1 LGHDT, CDR2 YNNKEL (reference sequence). V dropped 4 bases and J dropped 2; count of bases not matched to a gene: 9.

DNA of the CDR3: TGTGCCAGCAGCTTGGAGGGGACTAGCTACAATGAGCAGTTCTTC. This encodes CASSLEGTSYNEQFF. This chain connects TRBV5-4 to TRBJ2-1, with 8 bases identical to TRBD2. Germline assignment: CDR1 SGHNT and CDR2 YYREEE (reference sequence). This CDR3 is built from 15 residues. Trimming at V came to 0 bases and at J to 3 bases, leaving 2 bases not matched to a gene.

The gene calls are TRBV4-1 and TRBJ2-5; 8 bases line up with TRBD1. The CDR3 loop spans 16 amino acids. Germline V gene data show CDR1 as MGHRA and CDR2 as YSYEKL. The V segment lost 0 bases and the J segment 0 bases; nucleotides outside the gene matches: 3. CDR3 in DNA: TGCGCCAGCAGCCAAGACAGGGGGCCCTACCAAGAGACCCAGTACTTC. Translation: CASSQDRGPYQETQYF.

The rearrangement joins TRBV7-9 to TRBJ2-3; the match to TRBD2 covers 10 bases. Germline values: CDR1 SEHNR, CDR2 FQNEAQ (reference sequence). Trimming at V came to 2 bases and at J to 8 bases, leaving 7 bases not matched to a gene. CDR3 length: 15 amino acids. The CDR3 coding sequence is TGTGCCAGCAGCTTAACCGGGACTAGCGTTGGTACGCAGTATTTT. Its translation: CASSLTGTSVGTQYF.

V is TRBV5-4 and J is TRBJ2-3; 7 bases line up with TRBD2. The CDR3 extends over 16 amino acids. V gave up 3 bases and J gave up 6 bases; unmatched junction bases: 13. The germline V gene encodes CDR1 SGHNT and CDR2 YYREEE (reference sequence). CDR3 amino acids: CASSSGLGFSVDTQYF. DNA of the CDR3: TGTGCCAGCAGCTCCGGACTAGGTTTTTCGGTGGATACGCAGTATTTT.

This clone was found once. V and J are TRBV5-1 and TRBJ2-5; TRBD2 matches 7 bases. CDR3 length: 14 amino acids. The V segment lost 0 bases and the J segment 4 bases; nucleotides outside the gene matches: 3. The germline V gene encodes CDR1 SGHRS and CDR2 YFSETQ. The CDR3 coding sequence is TGCGCCAGCAGCTTGGCTAGCGGCCTAGAGACCCAGTACTTC. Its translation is CASSLASGLETQYF.

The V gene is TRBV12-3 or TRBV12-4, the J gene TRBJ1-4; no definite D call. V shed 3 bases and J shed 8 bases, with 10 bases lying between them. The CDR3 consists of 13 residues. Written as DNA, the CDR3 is TGTGCCAGCAGTTTCGGACTGTCGGAAAAACTGTTTTTT. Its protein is CASSFGLSEKLFF.

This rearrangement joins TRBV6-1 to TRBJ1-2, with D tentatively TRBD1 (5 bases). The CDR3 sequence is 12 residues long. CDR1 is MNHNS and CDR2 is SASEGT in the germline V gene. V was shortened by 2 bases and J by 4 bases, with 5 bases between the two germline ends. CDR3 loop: CASSEQGYGYTF. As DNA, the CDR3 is TGTGCCAGCAGTGAACAGGGCTATGGCTACACCTTC.

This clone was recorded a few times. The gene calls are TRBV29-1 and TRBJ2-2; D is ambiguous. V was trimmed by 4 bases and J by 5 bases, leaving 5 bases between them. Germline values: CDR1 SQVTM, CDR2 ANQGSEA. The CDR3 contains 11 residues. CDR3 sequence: CSVVKTGELFF. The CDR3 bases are TGCAGCGTTGTCAAAACCGGGGAGCTGTTTTTT.

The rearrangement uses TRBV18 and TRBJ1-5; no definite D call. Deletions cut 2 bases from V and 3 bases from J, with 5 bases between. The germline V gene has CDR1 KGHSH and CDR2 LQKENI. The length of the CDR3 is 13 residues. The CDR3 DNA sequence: TGTGCCAGCTCACCATCTTTCAATCAGCCCCAGCATTTT. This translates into CASSPSFNQPQHF.

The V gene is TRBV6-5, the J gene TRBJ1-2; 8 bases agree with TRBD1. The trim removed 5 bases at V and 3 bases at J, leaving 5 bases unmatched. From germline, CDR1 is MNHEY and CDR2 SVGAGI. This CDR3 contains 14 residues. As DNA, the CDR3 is TGTGCCAGCAGTCGGACAGGGTACGACTATGGCTACACCTTC. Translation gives CASSRTGYDYGYTF.

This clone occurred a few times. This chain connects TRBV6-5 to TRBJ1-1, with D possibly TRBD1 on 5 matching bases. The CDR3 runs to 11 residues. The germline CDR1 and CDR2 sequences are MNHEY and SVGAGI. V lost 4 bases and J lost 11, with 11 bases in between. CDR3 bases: TGTGCCAGCAGTTCGGGGGTTGTCGCTTTCTTT. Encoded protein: CASSSGVVAFF.

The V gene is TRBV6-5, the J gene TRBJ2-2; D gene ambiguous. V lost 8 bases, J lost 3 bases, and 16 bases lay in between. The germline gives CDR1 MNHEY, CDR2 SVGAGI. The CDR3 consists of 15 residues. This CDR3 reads CASSVGPADTGELFF. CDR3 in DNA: TGTGCCAGCTCCGTTGGCCCGGCGGACACCGGGGAGCTGTTTTTT.

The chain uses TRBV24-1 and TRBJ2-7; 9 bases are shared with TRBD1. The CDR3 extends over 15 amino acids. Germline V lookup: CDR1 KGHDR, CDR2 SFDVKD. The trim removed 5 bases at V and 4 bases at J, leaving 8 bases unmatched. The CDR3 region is CATSGGQGMEYEQYF. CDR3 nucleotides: TGTGCCACCAGTGGGGGACAGGGCATGGAGTACGAGCAGTACTTC.